Following are 16 T cell receptor beta chains from one sample sequenced in a study of graft-versus-host responses after intestinal transplantation. The method was immunoSEQ multiplex PCR; TCRdb's version includes in-frame clones alone and lacks a portion of them. The sample lists about 98,000 clones, about 83% occurring once. The specimen comprised PBMCs, sampled 255 days after intestinal transplant. The receptors come from a human patient who received an intestinal transplant, so some T cells may come from the graft donor.

V usage is TRBV5-1 and J usage is TRBJ1-2; D call uncertain. Germline V CDR1 and CDR2: SGHRS, YFSETQ. The CDR3 has 13 residues. Trimming shortened V by 3 bases and J by 6 bases, and 12 bases separated the two germline ends. This chain's CDR3 is CASSSDVSDGYTF. CDR3 nucleotide sequence: TGCGCCAGCAGCTCTGACGTCTCAGATGGCTACACCTTC.

This rearrangement joins TRBV15 to TRBJ1-2, with D maybe TRBD1 (6 bases). This CDR3 spans 13 amino acids. The germline V gene encodes CDR1 LNHNV and CDR2 YYDKDF (reference sequence). Trimming shortened V by 3 bases and J by 4 bases, and 9 bases separated the two germline ends. CDR3 sequence (DNA): TGTGCCACCAGCAGGGACAGCTTCTATGGCTACACCTTC. Translating gives CATSRDSFYGYTF.

The chain employs TRBV28 and TRBJ2-3; 8 bases agree with TRBD2. The CDR3 is 16 residues long. After removal of 6 bases from V and 1 base from J, the junction contained 9 bases not matched to a gene. Germline-derived CDR1 and CDR2 are MDHEN and SYDVKM. This CDR3 is CASRDLGLARTDTQYF. The CDR3 DNA follows: TGTGCCAGCAGGGACCTTGGACTAGCCCGCACAGATACGCAGTATTTT. Full variable domain (remainder filled in from reference TRBV28 and TRBJ2-3): DVKVTQSSRYLVKRTGEKVFLECVQDMDHENMFWYRQDPGLGLRLIYFSYDVKMKEKGDIPEGYSVSREKKERFSLILESASTNQTSMYLCASRDLGLARTDTQYFGPGTRLTVL.

The chain couples TRBV6-6 to TRBJ1-3, with D possibly being TRBD1 (5 bases). V was trimmed by 0 bases and J by 2 bases, leaving 8 bases between them. Germline V gene lookup returns CDR1 MNHNY and CDR2 SVGAGI (reference sequence). The CDR3 is 15 amino acids. CDR3 loop: CASSYSGVAGNTIYF. The CDR3 DNA follows: TGTGCCAGCAGTTACTCGGGGGTTGCTGGAAACACCATATATTTT.

The chain uses TRBV4-1 and TRBJ2-3, with D possibly TRBD2 on 5 matching bases. Germline V gene sequence: CDR1 MGHRA, CDR2 YSYEKL. V dropped 1 base and J dropped 2 bases, with 19 bases sitting between them. CDR3 length equals 18 residues. DNA for the CDR3: TGCGCCAGCAGCCAAGTAGGAAGGACGGGGTTATACACAGATACGCAGTATTTT. It translates to CASSQVGRTGLYTDTQYF.

There are a few counts of this clone. The chain has TRBV19 and TRBJ2-7; D is ambiguous. Trimming left V 3 bases short and J 4 bases short, with 13 bases between. CDR1 is LNHDA, CDR2 SQIVND, per germline (reference sequence). CDR3 size: 14 residues. The CDR3 nucleotides read TGTGCCAGTAGTATTATCGGACGGTGGTACGAGCAGTACTTC. Its protein product is CASSIIGRWYEQYF.

The chain couples TRBV7-2 to TRBJ1-2; D not certain. CDR3 length: 12 amino acids. In germline, CDR1 is SGHTA, CDR2 FQGNSA. Trimming removed 2 bases at V and 8 bases at J, with 9 bases between. The CDR3 loop is CASSLMGSGYTF. In nucleotides, the CDR3 is TGTGCCAGCAGCTTAATGGGTAGCGGCTACACCTTC.

V and J are TRBV10-3 and TRBJ2-7; unclear D gene. The V gene lost 0 bases and the J gene lost 7 bases, with 7 bases spanning the gap. Germline loops: CDR1 ENHRY, CDR2 SYGVKD. This CDR3 has 12 amino acids. DNA of the CDR3: TGTGCCATCAGTGAGTCGACATCGGAGCAGTACTTC. This sequence encodes CAISESTSEQYF.

The chain recombines TRBV27 with TRBJ2-7, with 11 bases identical to TRBD2. V shed 3 bases, J shed 7 bases, and the junction held 14 bases outside the gene matches. CDR1 and CDR2 (germline): MNHEY, SMNVEV (reference sequence). This CDR3 is 17 amino acids long. The DNA of the CDR3 is TGTGCCAGCAGTTTGACGTCTAGCGGGAGGATGGAGGGGGAGCAGTACTTC. Its translation: CASSLTSSGRMEGEQYF.

The gene calls are TRBV19 and TRBJ1-1, with a tentative D call TRBD1 (6 bases). The V gene's germline CDR1 is LNHDA and CDR2 SQIVND (reference sequence). Trimming cost V 8 bases and J 1 base, with 11 bases left between them. This CDR3 has 13 amino acids. CDR3 residues: CASALQGNTEAFF. In DNA form, the CDR3 reads TGTGCCAGTGCACTACAGGGGAACACTGAAGCTTTCTTT.

The J gene is TRBJ2-2, the V gene TRBV19; D is ambiguous. V was pared by 3 bases and J by 1 base, with 6 bases between. Germline V gene data show CDR1 as LNHDA and CDR2 as SQIVND (reference sequence). The CDR3 sequence is 14 residues long. The CDR3 loop reads CASSIPQNTGELFF. The DNA for the CDR3 is TGTGCCAGTAGTATCCCCCAGAACACCGGGGAGCTGTTTTTT.

The chain couples TRBV18 to TRBJ2-7, with a tentative D call TRBD1 (6 bases). Per the germline V gene, CDR1 is KGHSH and CDR2 is LQKENI. The V end was cut by 3 bases, the J end by 4 bases, with 13 bases between. The CDR3 covers 14 residues. In nucleotides, the CDR3 is TGTGCCAGCTCACCTACAGGGAGCAGGTACGAGCAGTACTTC. It translates to CASSPTGSRYEQYF.

The rearrangement uses TRBV7-6 and TRBJ2-2; D uncertain. Germline lookup yields CDR1 SGHVS and CDR2 FNYEAQ. V lost 4 bases, J lost 6 bases, and 6 bases lay in between. The CDR3 covers 12 residues. CDR3 region: CASSSEAGELFF. Written as DNA, the CDR3 is TGTGCCAGCAGCTCCGAGGCCGGGGAGCTGTTTTTT.

This clone showed up just once. The chain joins TRBV6-1 to TRBJ2-1, with 12 bases identical to TRBD2. Germline V gives CDR1 MNHNS, CDR2 SASEGT. The CDR3 is 16 residues long. Trimming at V came to 4 bases and at J to 8 bases, leaving 9 bases not matched to a gene. The DNA for the CDR3 is TGTGCCAGCAGTGCCTTACTAGCGGGAGGTGGCGATGAGCAGTTCTTC. Its translation: CASSALLAGGGDEQFF.

The rearrangement links TRBV7-8 to TRBJ2-1, with TRBD2 identical over 13 bases. V lost 6 bases to trimming and J lost 4 bases; unmatched junction nucleotides: 3. Germline V lookup: CDR1 SGHVS, CDR2 FQNEAQ. The CDR3 runs 15 residues. The CDR3 region has the DNA TGTGCCAGCAGGCCGACTAGCGGGGGGTACAATGAGCAGTTCTTC. Translating gives CASRPTSGGYNEQFF.

The chain recombines TRBV19 with TRBJ2-2, with 11 nucleotides matching TRBD1. The CDR3 contains 14 residues. V lost 4 bases, J lost 6 bases, and 1 base stayed unmatched. The V gene's germline CDR1 is LNHDA and CDR2 SQIVND (reference sequence). In DNA form, the CDR3 reads TGTGCCAGTAGTAAGGGACAGGGGGCCGGGGAGCTGTTTTTT. This sequence encodes CASSKGQGAGELFF. Using reference TRBV19 and TRBJ2-2 for the parts outside the CDR3, the full variable domain is DGGITQSPKYLFRKEGQNVTLSCEQNLNHDAMYWYRQDPGQGLRLIYYSQIVNDFQKGDIAEGYSVSREKKESFPLTVTSAQKNPTAFYLCASSKGQGAGELFFGEGSRLTVL.